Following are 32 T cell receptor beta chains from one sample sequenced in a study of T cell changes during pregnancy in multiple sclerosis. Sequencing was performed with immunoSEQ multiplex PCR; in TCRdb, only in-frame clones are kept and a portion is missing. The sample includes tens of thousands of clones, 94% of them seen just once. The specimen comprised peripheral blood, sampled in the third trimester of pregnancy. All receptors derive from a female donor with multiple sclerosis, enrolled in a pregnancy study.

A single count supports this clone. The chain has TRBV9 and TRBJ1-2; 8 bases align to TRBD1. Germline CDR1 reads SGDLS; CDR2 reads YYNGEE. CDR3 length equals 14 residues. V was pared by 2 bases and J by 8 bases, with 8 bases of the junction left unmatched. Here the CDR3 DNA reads TGTGCCAGCAGCGTGGGTCAGGGGGCGGAGGGCTACACCTTC. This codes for CASSVGQGAEGYTF.

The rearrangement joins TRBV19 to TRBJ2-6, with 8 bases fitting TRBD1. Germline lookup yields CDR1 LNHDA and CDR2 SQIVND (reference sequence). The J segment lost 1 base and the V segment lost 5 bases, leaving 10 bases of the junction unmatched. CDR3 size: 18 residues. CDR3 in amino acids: CASSAPRGRISGANVLTF. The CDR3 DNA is TGTGCCAGTAGTGCTCCCAGGGGGCGCATTTCTGGGGCCAACGTCCTGACTTTC.

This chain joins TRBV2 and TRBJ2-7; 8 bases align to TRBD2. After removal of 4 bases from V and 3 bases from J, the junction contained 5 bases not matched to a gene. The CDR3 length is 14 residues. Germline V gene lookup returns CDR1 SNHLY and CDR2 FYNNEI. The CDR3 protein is CASSVFSGNYEQYF. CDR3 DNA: TGTGCCAGCAGTGTTTTTAGCGGGAACTACGAGCAGTACTTC.

This chain's CDR3 is CASSSGQGEEAFF. DNA for the CDR3: TGCGCCAGCAGCTCGGGACAGGGAGAGGAAGCTTTCTTT. The chain recombines TRBV5-1 with TRBJ1-1; 9 nucleotides agree with TRBD1. After removal of 3 bases from V and 8 bases from J, the junction contained 5 bases not matched to a gene. The CDR3 is 13 amino acids. Germline assignment: CDR1 SGHRS and CDR2 YFSETQ.

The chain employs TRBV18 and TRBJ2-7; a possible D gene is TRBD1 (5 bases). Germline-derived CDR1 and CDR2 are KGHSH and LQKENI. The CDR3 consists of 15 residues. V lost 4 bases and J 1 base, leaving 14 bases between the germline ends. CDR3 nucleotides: TGTGCCAGCTCACAGGTAGGGGCGCTGTCCTACGAGCAGTACTTC. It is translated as CASSQVGALSYEQYF.

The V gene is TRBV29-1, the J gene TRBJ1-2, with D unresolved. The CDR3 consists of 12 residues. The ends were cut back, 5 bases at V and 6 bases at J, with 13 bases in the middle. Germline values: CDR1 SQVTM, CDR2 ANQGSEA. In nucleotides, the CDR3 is TGCAGCGTTCCTGGTGGAGTTGATGGCTACACCTTC. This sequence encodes CSVPGGVDGYTF.

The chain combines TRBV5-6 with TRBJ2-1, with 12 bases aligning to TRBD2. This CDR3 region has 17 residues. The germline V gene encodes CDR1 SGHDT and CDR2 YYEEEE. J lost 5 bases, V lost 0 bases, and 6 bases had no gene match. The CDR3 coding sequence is TGTGCCAGCAGCTTGGGGCTAGCGGGAGGGCTGGACAATGAGCAGTTCTTC. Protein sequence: CASSLGLAGGLDNEQFF.

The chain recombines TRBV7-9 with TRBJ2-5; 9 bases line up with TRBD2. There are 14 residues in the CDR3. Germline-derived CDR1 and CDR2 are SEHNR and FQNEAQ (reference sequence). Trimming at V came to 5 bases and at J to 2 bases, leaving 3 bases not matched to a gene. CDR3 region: CASSPGLAQETQYF. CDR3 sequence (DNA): TGTGCCAGCAGCCCGGGACTAGCTCAAGAGACCCAGTACTTC. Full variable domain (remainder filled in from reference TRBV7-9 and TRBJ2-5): DTGVSQNPRHKITKRGQNVTFRCDPISEHNRLYWYRQTLGQGPEFLTYFQNEAQLEKSRLLSDRFSAERPKGSFSTLEIQRTEQGDSAMYLCASSPGLAQETQYFGPGTRLLVL.

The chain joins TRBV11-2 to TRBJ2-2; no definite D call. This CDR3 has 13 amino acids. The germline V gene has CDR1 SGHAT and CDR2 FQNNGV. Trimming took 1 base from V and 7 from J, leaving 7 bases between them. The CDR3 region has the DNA TGTGCCAGCAGCTTAGGAGCAGGCGGGGAGCTGTTTTTT. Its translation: CASSLGAGGELFF.

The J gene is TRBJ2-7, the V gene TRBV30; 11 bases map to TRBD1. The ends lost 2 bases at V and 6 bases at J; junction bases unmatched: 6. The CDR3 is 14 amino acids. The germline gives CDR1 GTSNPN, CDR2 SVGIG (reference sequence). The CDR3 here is CAWSRGQGVGEQYF. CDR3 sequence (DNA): TGTGCCTGGAGTAGGGGACAGGGGGTAGGCGAGCAGTACTTC.

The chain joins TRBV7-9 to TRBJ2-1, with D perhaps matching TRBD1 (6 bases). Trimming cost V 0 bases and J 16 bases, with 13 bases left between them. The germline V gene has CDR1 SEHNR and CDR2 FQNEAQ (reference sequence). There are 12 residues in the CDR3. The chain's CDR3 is CASSLAKKGGFF. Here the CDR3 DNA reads TGTGCCAGCAGCTTAGCAAAGAAAGGGGGTTTCTTC.

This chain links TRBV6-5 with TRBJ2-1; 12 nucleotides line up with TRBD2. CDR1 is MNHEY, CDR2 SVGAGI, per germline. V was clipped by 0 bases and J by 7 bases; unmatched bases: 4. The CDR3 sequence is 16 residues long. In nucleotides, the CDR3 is TGTGCCAGCAGTTACTCCACAGGACTAGCGGGAAATGAGCAGTTCTTC. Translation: CASSYSTGLAGNEQFF.

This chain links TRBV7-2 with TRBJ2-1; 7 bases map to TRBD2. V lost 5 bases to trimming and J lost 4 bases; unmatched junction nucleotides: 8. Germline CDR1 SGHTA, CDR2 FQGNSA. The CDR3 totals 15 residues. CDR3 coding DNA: TGTGCCAGCAGCCCCTCGACTAGCAGATACAATGAGCAGTTCTTC. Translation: CASSPSTSRYNEQFF.

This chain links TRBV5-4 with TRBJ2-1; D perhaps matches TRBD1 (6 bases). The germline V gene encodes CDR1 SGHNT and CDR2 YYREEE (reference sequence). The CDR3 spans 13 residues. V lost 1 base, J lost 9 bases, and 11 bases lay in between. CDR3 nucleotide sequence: TGTGCCAGCAGCTTGCCCAGGGGCGGTGAGCAGTTCTTC. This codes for CASSLPRGGEQFF.

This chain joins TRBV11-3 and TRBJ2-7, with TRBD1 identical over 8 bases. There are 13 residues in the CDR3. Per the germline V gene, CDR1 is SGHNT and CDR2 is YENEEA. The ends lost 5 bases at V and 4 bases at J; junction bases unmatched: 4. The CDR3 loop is CASSLTGVYEQYF. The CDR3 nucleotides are TGTGCCAGCAGCCTGACAGGGGTGTACGAGCAGTACTTC.

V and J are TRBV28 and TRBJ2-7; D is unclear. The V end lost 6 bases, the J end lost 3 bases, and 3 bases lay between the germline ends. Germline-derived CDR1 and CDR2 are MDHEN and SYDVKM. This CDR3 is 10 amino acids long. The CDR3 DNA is TGTGCCAGCAGCCACTACGAGCAGTACTTC. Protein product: CASSHYEQYF. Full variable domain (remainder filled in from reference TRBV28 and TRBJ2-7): DVKVTQSSRYLVKRTGEKVFLECVQDMDHENMFWYRQDPGLGLRLIYFSYDVKMKEKGDIPEGYSVSREKKERFSLILESASTNQTSMYLCASSHYEQYFGPGTRLTVT.

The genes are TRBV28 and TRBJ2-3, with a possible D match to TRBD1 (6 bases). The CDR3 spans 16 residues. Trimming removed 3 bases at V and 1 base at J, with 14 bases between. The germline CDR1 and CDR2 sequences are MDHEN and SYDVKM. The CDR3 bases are TGTGCCAGCAGTTTCCTTATCGACAGGCGCACAGATACGCAGTATTTT. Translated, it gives CASSFLIDRRTDTQYF.

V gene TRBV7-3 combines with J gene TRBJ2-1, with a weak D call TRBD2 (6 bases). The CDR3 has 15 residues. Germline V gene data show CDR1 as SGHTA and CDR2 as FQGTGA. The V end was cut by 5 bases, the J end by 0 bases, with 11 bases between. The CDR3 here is CASSPYGSSYNEQFF. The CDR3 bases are TGTGCCAGCAGCCCATACGGGAGCTCCTACAATGAGCAGTTCTTC.

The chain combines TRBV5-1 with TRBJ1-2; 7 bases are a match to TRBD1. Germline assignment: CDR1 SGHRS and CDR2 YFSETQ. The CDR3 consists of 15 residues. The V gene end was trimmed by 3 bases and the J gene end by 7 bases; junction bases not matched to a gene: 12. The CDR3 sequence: CASSSSGTVPTGYTF. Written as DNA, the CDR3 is TGCGCCAGCAGCTCATCCGGGACAGTTCCCACTGGCTACACCTTC.

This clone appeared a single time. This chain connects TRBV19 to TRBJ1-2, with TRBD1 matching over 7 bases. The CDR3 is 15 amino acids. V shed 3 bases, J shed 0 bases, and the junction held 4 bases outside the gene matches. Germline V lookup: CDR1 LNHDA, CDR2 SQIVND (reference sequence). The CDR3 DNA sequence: TGTGCCAGTAGTATGAGGCAGGGGGCTAACTATGGCTACACCTTC. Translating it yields CASSMRQGANYGYTF.

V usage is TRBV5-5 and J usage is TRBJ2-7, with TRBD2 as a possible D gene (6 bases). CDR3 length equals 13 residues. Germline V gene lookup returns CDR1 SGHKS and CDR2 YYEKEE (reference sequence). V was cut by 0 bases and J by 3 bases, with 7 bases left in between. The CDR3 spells CASSLGSGYEQYF. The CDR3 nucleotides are TGTGCCAGCAGCTTGGGTAGCGGCTACGAGCAGTACTTC.

The CDR3 loop reads CASSYADSSYEQYF. CDR3 DNA sequence: TGTGCCAGCAGTTACGCCGACAGCTCCTACGAGCAGTACTTC. The genes are TRBV6-6 and TRBJ2-7; D may be TRBD1 (5 bases). Germline assignment: CDR1 MNHNY and CDR2 SVGAGI (reference sequence). The CDR3 has 14 amino acids. The V gene lost 2 bases and the J gene lost 0 bases, with 8 bases spanning the gap.

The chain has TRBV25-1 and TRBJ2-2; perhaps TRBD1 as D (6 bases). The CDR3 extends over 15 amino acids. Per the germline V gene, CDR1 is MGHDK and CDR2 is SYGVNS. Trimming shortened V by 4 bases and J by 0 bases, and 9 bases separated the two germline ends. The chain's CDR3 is CASSVGQSNTGELFF. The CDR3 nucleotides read TGTGCCAGCAGTGTAGGACAGTCGAACACCGGGGAGCTGTTTTTT.

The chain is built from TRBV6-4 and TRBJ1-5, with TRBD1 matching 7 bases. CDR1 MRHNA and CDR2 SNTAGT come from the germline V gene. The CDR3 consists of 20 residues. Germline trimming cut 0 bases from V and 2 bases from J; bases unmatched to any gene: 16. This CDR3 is CASSDSIIHRVQGGNQPQHF. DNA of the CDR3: TGTGCCAGCAGTGACTCGATAATCCATAGGGTCCAGGGGGGCAATCAGCCCCAGCATTTT.

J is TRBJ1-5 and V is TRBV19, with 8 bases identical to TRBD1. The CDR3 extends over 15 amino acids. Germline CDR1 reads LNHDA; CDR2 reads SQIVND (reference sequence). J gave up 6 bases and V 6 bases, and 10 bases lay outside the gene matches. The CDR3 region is CASREFDRGSQPQHF. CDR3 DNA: TGTGCCAGTAGAGAGTTCGACAGGGGCTCTCAGCCCCAGCATTTT.

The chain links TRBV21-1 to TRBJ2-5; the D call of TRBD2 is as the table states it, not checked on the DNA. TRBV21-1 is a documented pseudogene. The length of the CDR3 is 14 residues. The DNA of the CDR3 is TGTGCCAGCAGCACCCTTCTCGTCGGGAAGACCCAGTACTTC. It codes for CASSTLLVGKTQYF.

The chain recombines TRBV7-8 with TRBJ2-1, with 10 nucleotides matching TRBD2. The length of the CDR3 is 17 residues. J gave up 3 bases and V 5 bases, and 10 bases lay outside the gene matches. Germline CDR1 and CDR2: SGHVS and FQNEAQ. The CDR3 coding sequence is TGTGCCAGCAGCCATATAGTGGGACTAGCGAGCTACAATGAGCAGTTCTTC. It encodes CASSHIVGLASYNEQFF.

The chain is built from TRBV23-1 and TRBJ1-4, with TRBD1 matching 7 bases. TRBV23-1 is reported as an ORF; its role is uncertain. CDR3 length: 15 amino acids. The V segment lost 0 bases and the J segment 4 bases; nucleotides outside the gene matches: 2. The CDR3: CASSQSGTVNEKLFF. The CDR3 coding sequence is TGCGCCAGCAGTCAATCGGGGACAGTTAATGAAAAACTGTTTTTT.

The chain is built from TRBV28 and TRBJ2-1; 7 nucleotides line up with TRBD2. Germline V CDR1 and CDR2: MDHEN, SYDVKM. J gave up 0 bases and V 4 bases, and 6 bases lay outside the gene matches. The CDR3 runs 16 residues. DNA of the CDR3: TGTGCCAGCAGTTCGCGGGGGACGAGCTCCTACAATGAGCAGTTCTTC. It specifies CASSSRGTSSYNEQFF. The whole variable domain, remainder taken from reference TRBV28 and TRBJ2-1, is DVKVTQSSRYLVKRTGEKVFLECVQDMDHENMFWYRQDPGLGLRLIYFSYDVKMKEKGDIPEGYSVSREKKERFSLILESASTNQTSMYLCASSSRGTSSYNEQFFGPGTRLTVL.

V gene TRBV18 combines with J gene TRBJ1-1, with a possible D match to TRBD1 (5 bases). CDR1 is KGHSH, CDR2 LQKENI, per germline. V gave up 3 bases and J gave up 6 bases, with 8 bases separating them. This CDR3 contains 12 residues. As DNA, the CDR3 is TGTGCCAGCTCACCGGCGGGGCCTGAAGCTTTCTTT. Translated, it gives CASSPAGPEAFF.

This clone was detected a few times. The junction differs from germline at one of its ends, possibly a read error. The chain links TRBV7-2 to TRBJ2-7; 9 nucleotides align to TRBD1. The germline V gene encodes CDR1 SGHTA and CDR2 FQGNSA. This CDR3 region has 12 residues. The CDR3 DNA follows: TGTGCCAGCAGCTTAGAACAGGGGGCAGTCCGCTTC. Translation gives CASSLEQGAVRF.

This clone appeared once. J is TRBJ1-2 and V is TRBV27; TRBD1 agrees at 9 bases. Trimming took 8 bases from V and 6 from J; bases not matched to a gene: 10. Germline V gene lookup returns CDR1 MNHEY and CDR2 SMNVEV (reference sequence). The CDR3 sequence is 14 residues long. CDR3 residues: CASRTGGWGHGYTF. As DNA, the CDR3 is TGTGCCAGCCGAACAGGGGGCTGGGGACATGGCTACACCTTC.